This T cell receptor beta chain was documented in a study of blood T cell repertoires in COVID-19. Study at large: Samples of COVID-19 (acute and convalescent) were obtained from the United States, Italy and Spain. The cDNA or gDNA used as material had been derived from T cells, B-cell-depleted T cells, or PBMCs.

This CDR3 contains 14 residues. The V gene lost 4 bases and the J gene lost 4 bases, with 12 bases spanning the gap. Germline V CDR1 and CDR2: LGHNA, YNFKEQ. Authors' methods: Cell counts per sample came from amplifying reference gene primers. Libraries were prepared by immunoSEQ multiplex PCR; TCRdb keeps only in-frame clonotypes and omits some of them. V and J calls and clone size are those listed in that table; D and trimming were worked out from the DNA. The profile covers more than 300,000 clones, with about 90% appearing a single time and 3% to 4% taken by the ten largest. Sequencing input: peripheral blood. The receptor was isolated from a woman younger than 30 who had recovered from COVID-19. The rearrangement links TRBV4-2 to TRBJ2-3; possibly TRBD2 for D (6 bases). The CDR3 nucleotides read TGTGCCAGCAGCCCTGGGACTCGAGCAGATACGCAGTATTTT. This gives the protein CASSPGTRADTQYF.